The rows below give T cell receptor beta chains drawn from one sample of a study of siplizumab effects on memory and regulatory T cells. Sequencing was performed with immunoSEQ multiplex PCR; in TCRdb, only in-frame clones are kept and a portion is missing. The data show around 99,000 clones, about 91% seen once. Sequenced sample: Tregs sorted from blood. Receptor source: a human donor in good health. Both conserved end residues are part of each CDR3.

V: TRBV7-9
J: TRBJ2-4
CDR3: CASSREGQGKAKNIQYF

V: TRBV5-1
J: TRBJ2-5
CDR3: CASSLVGRGGEQYF

V: TRBV5-1
J: TRBJ1-4
CDR3: CASSEGATNEKLFF

V: TRBV14
J: TRBJ2-1
CDR3: CASSHSLWEQFF

V: TRBV6-4
J: TRBJ2-7
CDR3: CASSGQRSYEQYF

V: TRBV7-8
J: TRBJ2-3
CDR3: CASSLPFRTDTQYF

V: TRBV18
J: TRBJ1-2
CDR3: CASSPGMAQGSYSGGYTF

V: TRBV19
J: TRBJ1-1
CDR3: CASRGQHTEAFF

V: TRBV20-1
J: TRBJ2-3
CDR3: CGLRYTDTQYF

V: TRBV11-2
J: TRBJ2-7
CDR3: CASSPQLGQAYEQYF

V: TRBV7-9
J: TRBJ1-2
CDR3: CASSLNVQGGHGYTF

V: TRBV7-2
J: TRBJ2-1
CDR3: CASSPTFGTGRSNEQFF

V: TRBV18
J: TRBJ1-4
CDR3: CASSPLRSNEKLFF

V: TRBV15
J: TRBJ1-1
CDR3: CATSRAWDTEAFF

V: TRBV10-2
J: TRBJ1-1
CDR3: CASSVLRAAEAFF

V: TRBV30
J: TRBJ2-7
CDR3: CASEGSGRADEQYF

V: TRBV11-2
J: TRBJ1-2
CDR3: CASSPGQFYGYTF

V: TRBV5-8
J: TRBJ2-3
CDR3: CASSLGDTQYF

V: TRBV9
J: TRBJ1-1
CDR3: CASSPYRREMNTEAFF

V: TRBV29-1
J: TRBJ1-2
CDR3: CSVESAGRGSDGYTF

V: TRBV19
J: TRBJ2-7
CDR3: CASRQGYEQYF

V: TRBV2
J: TRBJ2-5
CDR3: CASSEVKTQYF

V: TRBV20-1
J: TRBJ2-7
CDR3: CSARTSYEQYF

V: TRBV11-2
J: TRBJ2-5
CDR3: CASSGVVDWETQYF

V: TRBV5-1
J: TRBJ1-1
CDR3: CASSSDRYTEAFF

V: TRBV6-5
J: TRBJ2-6
CDR3: CASSGTGSGANVLTF

V: TRBV19
J: TRBJ1-5
CDR3: CASSTGRGHQPQHF

V: TRBV2
J: TRBJ2-7
CDR3: CASSELPQRGAWEQYF

V: TRBV6-5
J: TRBJ2-7
CDR3: CASSYSGGSSYEQYF

V: TRBV6-4
J: TRBJ2-1
CDR3: CASSGWAGVRQYEQFF

V: TRBV19
J: TRBJ2-6
CDR3: CASRAGPSPGANVLTF

V: TRBV5-1
J: TRBJ2-6
CDR3: CASSLADRTGANVLTF

V: TRBV27
J: TRBJ2-1
CDR3: CASSLPPSLPIYEQFF

V: TRBV18
J: TRBJ1-1
CDR3: CASSPQGLGTEAFF

V: TRBV21-1
J: TRBJ2-1
CDR3: CASRGRESNEQFF

V: TRBV19
J: TRBJ2-1
CDR3: CASSIGSQGAYNEQFF

V: TRBV7-6
J: TRBJ2-5
CDR3: CASSLARGETQYF

V: TRBV6-6
J: TRBJ2-7
CDR3: CASINSISYEQYF

V: TRBV10-3
J: TRBJ2-7
CDR3: CAISEWEEQYF

V: TRBV5-4
J: TRBJ1-2
CDR3: CASSSGTVRRMGGYTF

V: TRBV6-1
J: TRBJ1-2
CDR3: CASTTTALLYGYTF

V: TRBV19
J: TRBJ2-7
CDR3: CASSPRTGVARQYF

V: TRBV11-1
J: TRBJ2-7
CDR3: CASSFGGGSYEQYF

V: TRBV19
J: TRBJ2-3
CDR3: CASSPSPAGWQYF

V: TRBV6-5
J: TRBJ1-2
CDR3: CASSYTPDRARDGYTF

V: TRBV19
J: TRBJ1-2
CDR3: CASRDTYISPLRDGYTF

V: TRBV18
J: TRBJ1-1
CDR3: CASSPLGVMNTEAFF

V: TRBV7-9
J: TRBJ1-6
CDR3: CASSGRLYNSPLHF

V: TRBV19
J: TRBJ1-2
CDR3: CASSINTGMGGYTF

V: TRBV4-1
J: TRBJ1-4
CDR3: CASNPTGTPTNEKLFF

V: TRBV14
J: TRBJ2-1
CDR3: CASSPLGSSYNEQFF

V: TRBV5-5
J: TRBJ2-7
CDR3: CASSLAGTGFYEQYF

V: TRBV6-5
J: TRBJ2-7
CDR3: CASSYGPYDSYEQYF

V: TRBV19
J: TRBJ1-2
CDR3: CASSRDSIYGYTF

V: TRBV2
J: TRBJ2-2
CDR3: CASKKTGTGLTGELFF

V: TRBV30
J: TRBJ2-3
CDR3: CAWSVHGRDTQYF

V: TRBV11-3
J: TRBJ2-1
CDR3: CASSPKGSRNEQFF

V: TRBV27
J: TRBJ2-7
CDR3: CASSSQGVQYF

V: TRBV5-1
J: TRBJ1-1
CDR3: CASSSLQGAGTEAFF

V: TRBV2
J: TRBJ1-2
CDR3: CASTRQINYGYTF